The present T cell receptor (beta chain) was sequenced within a study of T-cell reconstitution after alpha-beta-depleted transplantation in children. Study results and limitations: Hyperexpanded clones declined; after one year, newly produced T cells mostly supplied diversity.

This clonotype was found many times. The antigen remains undetermined. Trimming cost V 0 bases and J 2 bases, with 5 bases left between them. The CDR3 is 15 amino acids. Looked up from germline, CDR1 is LGHNA and CDR2 is YNFKEQ. Unique molecular identifiers were incorporated during preparation of the TCRbeta library. TCRdb recomputed calls from the PCR reads with MiXCR, one row per CDR3 protein. The table records around 270,000 distinct CDR3 sequences, 6% to 10% of them present only once. The source of this sequence is a female patient between 2 and 10 years old who had a stem cell transplant for Fanconi anemia, so the T cells may come from the graft donor. The gene calls are TRBV4-2 and TRBJ2-6; D not certain. The source was peripheral blood, collected 360 days after TCRalphabeta/CD19-depleted stem cell transplant. The CDR3 DNA reads as TGTGCCAGCAGCCAAGAGGTACCTGGGGCCAACGTCCTGACTTTC. Translating it yields CASSQEVPGANVLTF.